This is a list of T cell receptor beta chains from one sample in a study of blood T cell repertoires in COVID-19. Sequenced by immunoSEQ multiplex PCR; TCRdb stores in-frame clones only, minus some. The sample carries a few hundred thousand clones, about nine tenths recorded once. Sequencing input: peripheral blood. The receptors come from a woman aged 40 to 50 with acute or convalescent COVID-19. The CDR3 runs from the conserved cysteine through the conserved F or W. Fields, in order: clone size, D gene, V gene, J gene, CDR3 protein, CDR3 DNA. A D gene is named only where the DNA matches it firmly. Part of the rows lack a size; the others show once, few, many or a class for expanded clones.

-	-	TRBV6-5	TRBJ1-1	CASSYVGRGLNTEAFF	TGTGCCAGCAGTTACGTCGGCAGGGGATTGAACACTGAAGCTTTCTTT
-	-	TRBV7-9	TRBJ1-1	CASSSRGDTEAFF	TGTGCCAGCAGCTCGCGGGGGGACACTGAAGCTTTCTTT
once	TRBD2	TRBV10-1	TRBJ2-3	CASSVGSGGAGDTQYF	TGCGCCAGCAGTGTGGGGAGCGGGGGGGCCGGAGATACGCAGTATTTT
-	-	TRBV18	TRBJ1-2	CASSLTGIGYTF	TGTGCCAGCTCTCTTACAGGGATCGGCTACACCTTC
once	-	TRBV3-1/TRBV3-2	TRBJ1-2	CASSSPGLLNYGYTF	TGTGCCAGCAGCAGTCCGGGACTTCTTAACTATGGCTACACCTTC
-	TRBD1	TRBV18	TRBJ1-2	CASAASDRASDYTF	TGTGCCAGCGCGGCATCGGACAGGGCAAGTGACTACACCTTC
-	-	TRBV3-1/TRBV3-2	TRBJ2-6	CASSQEESGSGANVLTF	TGTGCCAGCAGCCAAGAAGAATCGGGGTCTGGGGCCAACGTCCTGACTTTC
-	-	TRBV5-6	TRBJ1-2	CASSFLRGNYGYTF	TGTGCCAGCAGCTTTCTTAGGGGGAACTATGGCTACACCTTC
-	TRBD1	TRBV18	TRBJ1-4	CASSPSWDRDEKLFF	TGTGCCAGCTCACCCTCTTGGGACAGGGATGAAAAACTGTTTTTT
-	-	TRBV10-1	TRBJ1-6	CARAVQGRSYNSPLHF	TGCGCCAGAGCAGTCCAGGGCCGCTCCTATAATTCACCCCTCCACTTT
-	-	TRBV7-6	TRBJ2-2	CASSSTQGFSRELFF	TGTGCCAGCAGCTCCACTCAGGGGTTCTCGAGGGAGCTGTTTTTT
-	-	TRBV12-3/TRBV12-4	TRBJ1-1	CASSRGEPEAFF	TGTGCCAGCAGCCGTGGGGAGCCTGAAGCTTTCTTT
-	-	TRBV6-5	TRBJ1-1	CATSRDTEAFF	TGTGCCACCTCCCGAGACACTGAAGCTTTCTTT
-	TRBD1	TRBV6-6	TRBJ2-3	CASSDRGTQYF	TGTGCCAGCAGCGACAGGGGCACGCAGTATTTT
-	-	TRBV6-5	TRBJ1-2	CASSGIANYGYTF	TGTGCCAGTTCCGGGATAGCTAACTATGGCTACACCTTC
-	TRBD1	TRBV10-3	TRBJ2-5	CAISESTGSKETQYF	TGTGCCATCAGTGAGTCGACAGGGAGCAAAGAGACCCAGTACTTC
-	TRBD1	TRBV19	TRBJ1-2	CASSPGQGAWGYTF	TGTGCCAGTAGTCCCGGACAGGGGGCTTGGGGCTACACCTTC
-	TRBD2	TRBV4-2	TRBJ2-3	CASSYIAGGLDTQYF	TGTGCCAGCAGCTATATAGCGGGGGGGTTAGATACGCAGTATTTT
-	TRBD1	TRBV5-8	TRBJ1-6	CASSLTDRAVNSPLHF	TGTGCCAGCAGCTTGACCGACAGGGCTGTAAATTCACCCCTCCACTTT
-	-	TRBV20-1	TRBJ1-1	CSAEGTRGAFF	TGCAGTGCTGAGGGGACCAGGGGAGCTTTCTTT
-	TRBD1	TRBV2	TRBJ1-1	CASSRQGTEAFF	TGTGCCAGCAGCCGACAGGGCACTGAAGCTTTCTTT
once	TRBD1	TRBV5-1	TRBJ1-4	CASSPGQGNEKLFF	TGCGCCAGCAGCCCGGGACAGGGAAATGAAAAACTGTTTTTT
once	-	TRBV5-1	TRBJ2-1	CASWGVESYNEQFF	TGCGCCAGCTGGGGCGTAGAGAGTTACAATGAGCAGTTCTTC
-	-	TRBV19	TRBJ1-2	CASTIRVTGNYGYTF	TGTGCCAGTACGATCCGGGTAACGGGGAACTATGGCTACACCTTC
-	TRBD1	TRBV19	TRBJ2-3	CASSIGDSAWDTQYF	TGTGCCAGTAGCATTGGGGACAGTGCTTGGGATACGCAGTATTTT
-	-	TRBV7-8	TRBJ2-1	CASSPRVYNEQFF	TGTGCCAGCAGTCCACGGGTTTACAATGAGCAGTTCTTC
-	-	TRBV27	TRBJ1-4	CASSFLDSRNEKLFF	TGTGCCAGCAGTTTCCTGGACAGCCGGAATGAAAAACTGTTTTTT
-	-	TRBV21-1	TRBJ1-3	CASSKGHGSRSTIYF	TGTGCCAGCAGCAAAGGGCACGGGTCGCGAAGCACCATATATTTT
-	TRBD1	TRBV2	TRBJ1-4	CASNRGGTGSEKLFF	TGTGCCAGCAACCGAGGGGGGACAGGGAGCGAAAAACTGTTTTTT
-	TRBD1	TRBV18	TRBJ2-2	CASSSDRGPTGELFF	TGTGCCAGCTCCTCCGACAGGGGGCCCACCGGGGAGCTGTTTTTT
-	-	TRBV9	TRBJ2-5	CASSVGGGTHETQYF	TGTGCCAGCAGCGTAGGTGGGGGCACCCACGAGACCCAGTACTTC
-	-	TRBV2	TRBJ2-3	CASSVDRPSWGADTQYF	TGTGCCAGCAGTGTCGACAGGCCATCGTGGGGCGCAGATACGCAGTATTTT
-	-	TRBV7-8	TRBJ1-2	CASSPAGEYGYTF	TGTGCCAGCAGCCCGGCCGGGGAGTATGGCTACACCTTC
once	-	TRBV11-3	TRBJ2-2	CASSARITGTGELFF	TGTGCCAGCAGCGCACGGATAACAGGGACCGGGGAGCTGTTTTTT
-	-	TRBV6-4	TRBJ1-6	CASSEGGEWSPLHF	TGTGCCAGCAGTGAAGGAGGGGAATGGTCACCCCTCCACTTT
-	TRBD1	TRBV3-1/TRBV3-2	TRBJ1-6	CASSPQGASSPLHF	TGTGCCAGCAGCCCCCAGGGGGCAAGTTCACCCCTCCACTTT
-	-	TRBV4-1	TRBJ1-3	CASSLRENSGNTIYF	TGCGCCAGCAGCCTGCGAGAAAACTCTGGAAACACCATATATTTT
-	-	TRBV29-1	TRBJ1-1	CSVDMNTEAFF	TGCAGCGTTGATATGAACACTGAAGCTTTCTTT
-	-	TRBV30	TRBJ1-2	CAWSRAGWEASYGYTF	TGTGCCTGGAGTCGGGCAGGGTGGGAGGCCAGCTATGGCTACACCTTC
once	-	TRBV4-1	TRBJ1-2	CASSQEPGNGYTF	TGCGCCAGCAGCCAAGAACCAGGGAATGGCTACACCTTC
-	-	TRBV18	TRBJ1-1	CASSPPLTGRNTEAFF	TGTGCCAGCTCACCACCGCTAACAGGGAGGAACACTGAAGCTTTCTTT
-	-	TRBV5-1	TRBJ1-4	CASSPGLALEKLFF	TGCGCCAGCAGCCCCGGACTCGCCCTAGAAAAACTGTTTTTT
-	-	TRBV19	TRBJ2-1	CASSISGGPPYNEQFF	TGTGCCAGTAGTATATCGGGGGGCCCACCCTACAATGAGCAGTTCTTC
-	-	TRBV6-5	TRBJ1-3	CASSYRGGYSGNTIYF	TGTGCCAGCAGTTACCGTGGGGGCTACTCTGGAAACACCATATATTTT
-	-	TRBV24-1	TRBJ1-1	CATRESGQGPQIPMNTEAFF	TGTGCCACCCGAGAGTCAGGACAAGGCCCGCAGATCCCCATGAACACTGAAGCTTTCTTT
-	-	TRBV12-5	TRBJ1-1	CASGLVRQGGYTEAFF	TGTGCTAGTGGTTTGGTACGGCAGGGAGGGTACACTGAAGCTTTCTTT